This T cell receptor beta chain was recorded in a study of T cell repertoires in ileal Crohn's disease. Study-wide context: From the surgical specimen's inflamed ileum, biopsies were taken as M0.

Assay used: immunoSEQ multiplex PCR; TCRdb lists only in-frame clones, some missing. This table holds around 8,000 clones, approximately 85% found once. Time point indicated: inflamed ileum from the surgical specimen. The germline V and J ends were trimmed by 6 bases and 8 bases, with 10 bases remaining between them. The length of the CDR3 is 11 residues. Per germline, CDR1 MDHEN and CDR2 SYDVKM. Notes on the study in general: Compared with non-smokers, active smokers at surgery showed more clonal expansions. Clonality above 26.8% at surgery always came with endoscopic recurrence.

Details on this clone: Antigen specificity is unknown.

This receptor was taken from an adult with Crohn's disease. The sequenced material came from ileal tissue. This chain links TRBV28 with TRBJ1-2; the D is unclear. CDR3 sequence: CASSSDAGYTF. The CDR3 DNA follows: TGTGCCAGCAGCTCAGACGCAGGCTACACCTTC.